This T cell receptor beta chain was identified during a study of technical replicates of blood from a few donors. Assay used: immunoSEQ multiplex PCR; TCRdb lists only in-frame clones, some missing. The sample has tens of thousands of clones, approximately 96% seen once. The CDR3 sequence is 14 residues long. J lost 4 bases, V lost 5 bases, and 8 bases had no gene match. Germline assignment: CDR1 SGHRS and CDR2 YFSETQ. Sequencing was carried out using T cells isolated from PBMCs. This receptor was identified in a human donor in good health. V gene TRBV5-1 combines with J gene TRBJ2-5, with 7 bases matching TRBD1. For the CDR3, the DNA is TGCGCCAGCAGTCCGTCAAGGGGGCGAGAGACCCAGTACTTC. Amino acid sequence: CASSPSRGRETQYF. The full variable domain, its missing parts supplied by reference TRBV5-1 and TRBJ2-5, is KAGVTQTPRYLIKTRGQQVTLSCSPISGHRSVSWYQQTPGQGLQFLFEYFSETQRNKGNFPGRFSGRQFSNSRSEMNVSTLELGDSALYLCASSPSRGRETQYFGPGTRLLVL.